This T cell receptor (beta chain) is from a study of control samples from healthy donors and cancer patients. Germline CDR1 is MNHEY and CDR2 is SVGAGI. V shed 2 bases and J shed 7 bases, with 12 bases lying between them. This CDR3 is 14 amino acids long. Clones were read by immunoSEQ multiplex PCR, and TCRdb kept only the in-frame ones, dropping some. Among 150,000 or so clones listed, more than 80% were seen once. The sequenced material came from blood. The chain joins TRBV6-5 to TRBJ1-5, with TRBD1 as a possible D gene (5 bases). This sequence was found in a man aged 18-30 years in good health. The CDR3 spells CASSYTGGWQPQHF. For the CDR3, the DNA is TGTGCCAGCAGTTACACAGGAGGATGGCAGCCCCAGCATTTT.